These 2 T cell receptor beta chains were all obtained from the same sample, sequenced in a study of response to subunit inactivated influenza vaccine. TCRdb independently ran MiXCR on the RT-PCR reads; one entry per CDR3 protein. The table shows about 480,000 distinct CDR3 sequences, with approximately 11% occurring only once. This specimen was PBMCs from blood, taken roughly 47 days after vaccination. These receptors originate from a man aged 50-60 years who received an inactivated influenza vaccine.

In its sample, this clonotype was seen many times. The V and J genes are TRBV20-1 and TRBJ2-7; D uncertain. Germline V CDR1 and CDR2: DFQATT, SNEGSKA (reference sequence). V gave up 1 base and J gave up 0 bases, with 19 bases separating them. CDR3 size: 17 residues. DNA for the CDR3: TGCAGTGCTAGAGGGGTCATATCTGCTGGGGACTCCTACGAGCAGTACTTC. It encodes CSARGVISAGDSYEQYF.

The genes are TRBV5-8 and TRBJ2-2, with D unclear. This CDR3 region has 14 residues. Trimming pared 0 bases from V and 8 bases from J, leaving 11 bases between. From germline, CDR1 is SGHTS and CDR2 YDEGEE. Here the CDR3 reads CASSLGAGYGELFF. For the CDR3, the DNA is TGTGCCAGCAGCTTGGGAGCTGGCTATGGGGAGCTGTTTTTT. Using reference TRBV5-8 and TRBJ2-2 for the parts outside the CDR3, the full variable domain is EAGVTQSPTHLIKTRGQQATLRCSPISGHTSVYWYQQALGLGLQFLLWYDEGEERNRGNFPPRFSGRQFPNYSSELNVNALELEDSALYLCASSLGAGYGELFFGEGSRLTVL.